This passage covers 25 T cell receptor beta chains from one sample sequenced in a study of regulatory T cells in long-lasting Graves disease. CDR3-region Arm-PCR and iRepertoire HTBI primers produced the TCR beta libraries. A single record per CDR3 protein comes from TCRdb applying MiXCR to the multiplex PCR reads. The sample contains approximately 400,000 distinct CDR3 sequences, around 22% of which appear only once. Described time point: persistent/refractory GD, antithyroid drugs over 5 years with positive TRAb. PBMC-extracted RNA yielded the TCR library. This specimen consisted of peripheral blood mononuclear cells (PBMCs), obtained when the disease was refractory, from a patient treated with antithyroid drugs. These receptors originate from a female donor with Graves disease.

This clonotype was counted at least ten times. The chain's CDR3 is CASSFSPRYEQYF. CDR3 nucleotides: TGTGCCAGCAGTTTTTCACCCCGCTACGAGCAGTACTTC. V gene TRBV28 combines with J gene TRBJ2-7; D gene uncertain. The germline gives CDR1 MDHEN, CDR2 SYDVKM. V was shortened by 3 bases and J by 3 bases, with 9 bases between the two germline ends. This CDR3 is built from 13 residues. The full variable domain, rest sourced from reference TRBV28 and TRBJ2-7, is DVKVTQSSRYLVKRTGEKVFLECVQDMDHENMFWYRQDPGLGLRLIYFSYDVKMKEKGDIPEGYSVSREKKERFSLILESASTNQTSMYLCASSFSPRYEQYFGPGTRLTVT.

This clonotype was detected many times. For the CDR3, the DNA is TGTGCCAGCAGTCGCGAGGCGGGCGGCTATGGCTACACCTTC. Translated: CASSREAGGYGYTF. The chain joins TRBV12-3 or TRBV12-4 to TRBJ1-2; D not certain. V dropped 5 bases and J dropped 4 bases, with 14 bases sitting between them. The CDR3 spans 14 residues.

This clonotype was picked up many times. V and J are TRBV29-1 and TRBJ2-5, with TRBD2 identical over 10 bases. V lost 4 bases to trimming and J lost 4 bases; unmatched junction nucleotides: 21. The length of the CDR3 is 19 residues. Germline V gene sequence: CDR1 SQVTM, CDR2 ANQGSEA. The CDR3 reads CSVVNWLAGGPVNLETQYF. In DNA form, the CDR3 reads TGCAGCGTTGTAAATTGGTTAGCGGGAGGCCCTGTCAACCTAGAGACCCAGTACTTC.

This clonotype has more than one count but fewer than ten. The V gene is TRBV30, the J gene TRBJ1-1; 9 bases are shared with TRBD1. The germline CDR1 and CDR2 sequences are GTSNPN and SVGIG (reference sequence). V was clipped by 3 bases and J by 1 base; unmatched bases: 6. There are 15 residues in the CDR3. CDR3 sequence: CAWSLPGQGNTEAFF. The CDR3 nucleotides are TGTGCCTGGAGCCTCCCGGGACAGGGGAACACTGAAGCTTTCTTT.

A word on this clonotype: A much larger clone is a single base away; this may be a read error. Since no conserved phenylalanine or tryptophan closes the CDR3, a read error is the likely cause. The gene calls are TRBV6-1 and TRBJ1-1, with a tentative D call TRBD1 (5 bases). The germline V and J ends were trimmed by 6 bases and 1 base, with 9 bases remaining between them. The CDR3 sequence is 13 residues long. The germline gives CDR1 MNHNS, CDR2 SASEGT. CDR3 sequence: CASRAGTNTEAFS. CDR3 coding DNA: TGTGCCAGCAGGGCAGGGACGAACACTGAAGCTTTCTCT.

Many counts were recorded for this clonotype. The rearrangement uses TRBV28 and TRBJ1-6; D not resolved. CDR3 length: 15 amino acids. Trimming pared 5 bases from V and 2 bases from J, leaving 10 bases between. Germline V gives CDR1 MDHEN, CDR2 SYDVKM. CDR3 DNA: TGTGCCAGCAGTAACCACGGGACCTATAATTCACCCCTCCACTTT. This translates into CASSNHGTYNSPLHF.

V is TRBV7-9 and J is TRBJ2-2, with 12 positions matching TRBD2. The V and J ends lost 5 bases and 2 bases, in that order; junction bases with no gene match: 6. CDR1 is SEHNR, CDR2 FQNEAQ, per germline (reference sequence). The CDR3 is 17 residues long. The CDR3 nucleotides read TGTGCCAGCAGCCCAACCGGACTAGCGGGAAACACCGGGGAGCTGTTTTTT. This translates into CASSPTGLAGNTGELFF. Full variable domain (missing parts from reference TRBV7-9 and TRBJ2-2): DTGVSQNPRHKITKRGQNVTFRCDPISEHNRLYWYRQTLGQGPEFLTYFQNEAQLEKSRLLSDRFSAERPKGSFSTLEIQRTEQGDSAMYLCASSPTGLAGNTGELFFGEGSRLTVL.

This clonotype turned up a few times. This sequence joins TRBV9 and TRBJ2-2; TRBD1 might be the D (5 bases). Deletions cut 2 bases from V and 5 bases from J, with 10 bases between. This CDR3 spans 14 amino acids. Germline CDR1 reads SGDLS; CDR2 reads YYNGEE. CDR3 sequence (DNA): TGTGCCAGCAGCGTCCAGAAGGGGACCGGGGAGCTGTTTTTT. This gives the protein CASSVQKGTGELFF.

This clonotype was recorded many times. V and J are TRBV12-3 or TRBV12-4 and TRBJ1-2; 9 bases fit TRBD1. J gave up 3 bases and V 3 bases, and 2 bases lay outside the gene matches. There are 14 residues in the CDR3. The CDR3 coding sequence is TGTGCCAGCAGTTTCGACAGGGGGTACTATGGCTACACCTTC. It codes for CASSFDRGYYGYTF.

This clonotype was observed at least ten times. The V gene is TRBV27, the J gene TRBJ1-4; TRBD1 agrees at 8 bases. Unmatched junction bases numbered 4, after V lost 2 bases and J lost 5 bases. The length of the CDR3 is 15 residues. Germline V CDR1 and CDR2: MNHEY, SMNVEV (reference sequence). The CDR3, as DNA: TGTGCCAGCAGTTTAGGGACAGGCATAAATGAAAAACTGTTTTTT. Protein sequence: CASSLGTGINEKLFF.

The rearrangement joins TRBV7-9 to TRBJ2-7; no clear D gene. V dropped 5 bases and J dropped 2 bases, with 16 bases sitting between them. The CDR3 spans 15 residues. The germline V gene encodes CDR1 SEHNR and CDR2 FQNEAQ (reference sequence). DNA of the CDR3: TGTGCCAGCAGCACCGGCCAGGTAAAGACCTACGAGCAGTACTTC. It encodes CASSTGQVKTYEQYF. Together with reference TRBV7-9 and TRBJ2-7, the CDR3 gives the full variable domain: DTGVSQNPRHKITKRGQNVTFRCDPISEHNRLYWYRQTLGQGPEFLTYFQNEAQLEKSRLLSDRFSAERPKGSFSTLEIQRTEQGDSAMYLCASSTGQVKTYEQYFGPGTRLTVT.

This clonotype occurred a few times. The J gene is TRBJ2-5, the V gene TRBV13; possible D gene TRBD1, 5 bases. The CDR3 length is 14 residues. The ends were cut back, 4 bases at V and 9 bases at J, with 18 bases in the middle. Germline CDR1 and CDR2: PRHDT and FYEKMQ (reference sequence). As DNA, the CDR3 is TGTGCCAGCAGCTCCAGACAGCCCGATGGGGCCCAGTACTTC. Encoded protein: CASSSRQPDGAQYF.

The chain is built from TRBV5-5 and TRBJ1-5; 7 bases are shared with TRBD1. V was clipped by 2 bases and J by 6 bases; unmatched bases: 5. This CDR3 comprises 14 residues. Germline CDR1 and CDR2: SGHKS and YYEKEE (reference sequence). The DNA of the CDR3 is TGTGCCAGCAGCTTTAGACAGGGAACTCAGCCCCAGCATTTT. Protein product: CASSFRQGTQPQHF.

The V call is TRBV7-2, the J call TRBJ2-1; D unresolved. This CDR3 is 15 amino acids long. V lost 4 bases, J lost 0 bases, and 10 bases lay in between. Germline values: CDR1 SGHTA, CDR2 FQGNSA. The CDR3 nucleotides are TGTGCCAGCAGCTCAAACGCTAGCTCCTACAATGAGCAGTTCTTC. This encodes CASSSNASSYNEQFF. The variable domain in full, completed from reference TRBV7-2 and TRBJ2-1, reads GAGVSQSPSNKVTEKGKDVELRCDPISGHTALYWYRQSLGQGLEFLIYFQGNSAPDKSGLPSDRFSAERTGGSVSTLTIQRTQQEDSAVYLCASSSNASSYNEQFFGPGTRLTVL.

This chain joins TRBV29-1 and TRBJ2-7, with a weak D call TRBD2 (6 bases). Per germline, CDR1 SQVTM and CDR2 ANQGSEA. Trimming stripped 5 bases from V and 3 bases from J, with 14 bases between. The CDR3 runs 13 residues. The CDR3 DNA follows: TGCAGCGTTTTTTCTAGCGTAAACTACGAGCAGTACTTC. The encoded protein is CSVFSSVNYEQYF.

This clonotype was seen a handful of times. The rearrangement links TRBV7-9 to TRBJ2-7; the D is unclear. The CDR3 length is 12 residues. Germline V lookup: CDR1 SEHNR, CDR2 FQNEAQ (reference sequence). The V gene lost 8 bases and the J gene lost 2 bases, with 10 bases spanning the gap. This CDR3 reads CASSTSTYEQYF. DNA of the CDR3: TGTGCCAGCTCTACATCCACCTACGAGCAGTACTTC.

The chain joins TRBV13 to TRBJ1-4; D gene ambiguous. The V end lost 5 bases, the J end lost 6 bases, and 13 bases lay between the germline ends. CDR3 length equals 14 residues. CDR1 and CDR2 from the germline V gene are PRHDT and FYEKMQ (reference sequence). The CDR3 here is CASSRRGVHEKLFF. CDR3 in DNA: TGTGCCAGCAGCCGTCGCGGGGTCCATGAAAAACTGTTTTTT.

V and J are TRBV28 and TRBJ2-2; possibly TRBD1 or TRBD2 for D (6 bases each). Trimming stripped 3 bases from V and 7 bases from J, with 12 bases between. The CDR3 is 14 amino acids. The germline gives CDR1 MDHEN, CDR2 SYDVKM. The CDR3 region is CASSFGGLHGELFF. In nucleotides, the CDR3 is TGTGCCAGCAGTTTTGGGGGGCTCCACGGGGAGCTGTTTTTT.

Comment on this clonotype: The conserved closing phenylalanine or tryptophan is absent in this CDR3, likely reflecting a read error. CDR3 sequence (DNA): TGTGCCAGCAGCCTAACTAGCGGGATCACAGATACGCAGTATCTT. Encoded protein: CASSLTSGITDTQYL. The chain uses TRBV3-1 and TRBJ2-3; TRBD2 matches at 10 bases. CDR3 length: 15 amino acids. J lost 2 bases, V lost 4 bases, and 3 bases had no gene match. Germline loops: CDR1 LGHDT, CDR2 YNNKEL (reference sequence).

The V and J genes are TRBV6-2 or TRBV6-3 and TRBJ2-7; tentative D call: TRBD1 (6 bases). Trimming left V 5 bases short and J 5 bases short, with 19 bases between. Germline CDR1 is MNHEY and CDR2 is SVGEGT. This CDR3 region has 15 residues. The CDR3 DNA reads TGTGCCAGCAGTCGTTCCGACAGGCCTGGGGACGAGCAGTACTTC. It encodes CASSRSDRPGDEQYF.

This clonotype was counted at least ten times. The CDR3 loop is CASSLEGPYEQYF. Written as DNA, the CDR3 is TGTGCCAGCAGTTTGGAGGGGCCCTACGAGCAGTACTTC. This chain uses TRBV13 with TRBJ2-7; possible D gene TRBD2, 6 bases. Germline V lookup: CDR1 PRHDT, CDR2 FYEKMQ (reference sequence). Between the trimmed V and J ends, which lost 6 bases and 2 bases, there was a span of 11 bases. This CDR3 is 13 amino acids long.

This clonotype occurred a few times. This rearrangement joins TRBV2 to TRBJ2-7; D is perhaps TRBD1 or TRBD2 (5 bases each). Deletions cut 4 bases from V and 2 bases from J, with 12 bases between. CDR1 is SNHLY and CDR2 is FYNNEI in the germline V gene. The CDR3 spans 14 residues. The CDR3 DNA reads TGTGCCAGCAGTGGATATGGGGGACCCTACGAGCAGTACTTC. Protein sequence: CASSGYGGPYEQYF.

This chain joins TRBV11-2 and TRBJ1-3; D is undetermined. Looked up from germline, CDR1 is SGHAT and CDR2 is FQNNGV. V shed 8 bases and J shed 0 bases, with 11 bases lying between them. The CDR3 runs to 14 residues. The CDR3 DNA is TGTGCCAGCGGCAGCGAAGTCTCTGGAAACACCATATATTTT. It codes for CASGSEVSGNTIYF.

Only a few counts were recorded for this clonotype. CDR3 sequence reads: CSVASGPDSNQPQHF. The DNA for the CDR3 is TGCAGCGTTGCTTCAGGGCCAGACAGCAATCAGCCCCAGCATTTT. The J gene is TRBJ1-5, the V gene TRBV29-1; D may be TRBD1 (5 bases). The V end was cut by 4 bases, the J end by 1 base, with 14 bases between. Germline V gene lookup returns CDR1 SQVTM and CDR2 ANQGSEA. The CDR3 has 15 amino acids.

On this clonotype: This may come from a read error, since a much larger clone is one base off. The CDR3 carries no conserved terminal phenylalanine or tryptophan, so it likely arises from a read error. The rearrangement uses TRBV5-1 and TRBJ2-7; 12 bases agree with TRBD1. Per the germline V gene, CDR1 is SGHRS and CDR2 is YFSETQ. This CDR3 is built from 16 residues. With V trimmed by 3 bases and J by 1 base, 5 bases remained unmatched. CDR3 residues: CASSSTGQGASYEQYS. Written as DNA, the CDR3 is TGCGCCAGCAGCTCGACGGGACAGGGGGCATCCTACGAGCAGTACTCC.